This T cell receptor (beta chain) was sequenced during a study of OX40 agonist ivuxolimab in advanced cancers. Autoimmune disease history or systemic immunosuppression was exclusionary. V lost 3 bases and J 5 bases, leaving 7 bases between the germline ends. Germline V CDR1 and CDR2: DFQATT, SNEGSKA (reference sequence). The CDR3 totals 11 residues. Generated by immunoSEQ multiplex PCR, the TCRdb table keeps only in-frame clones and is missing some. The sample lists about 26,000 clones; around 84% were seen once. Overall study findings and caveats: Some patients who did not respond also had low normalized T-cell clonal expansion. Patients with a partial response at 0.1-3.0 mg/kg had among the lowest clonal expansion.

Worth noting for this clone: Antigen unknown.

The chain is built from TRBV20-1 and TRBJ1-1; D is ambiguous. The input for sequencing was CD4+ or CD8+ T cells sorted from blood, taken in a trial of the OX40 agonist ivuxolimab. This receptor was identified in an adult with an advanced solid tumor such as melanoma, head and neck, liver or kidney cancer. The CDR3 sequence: CSASRRTEAFF. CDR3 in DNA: TGCAGTGCTAGTAGGCGAACTGAAGCTTTCTTT.